This T cell receptor beta chain was documented in a study of CD8 T cells in Susac syndrome. The wider study: Patients with Susac syndrome were therapy-naive, on corticosteroids, or on intravenous immunoglobulin alone at the time that blood was drawn.

CDR1 is MRHNA and CDR2 is SNTAGT in the germline V gene. The CDR3 is 13 residues long. Trimming at V came to 8 bases and at J to 4 bases, leaving 4 bases not matched to a gene. A quantity of about 0.5 to 1 ug RNA underwent reverse transcription using random hexamers. The CDR3 of TCR beta was amplified by immunoSEQ multiplex PCR across 54 Vbeta and 13 Jbeta. Each CDR3 protein gets one entry after TCRdb re-called the immunoSEQ multiplex PCR reads with MiXCR. The data show tens of thousands of distinct CDR3 sequences, about 94% seen once. The V call is TRBV6-4, the J call TRBJ2-3; 9 nucleotides align to TRBD1. The sample was CD8+ T cells from PBMCs. This TCR came from a human donor with Susac syndrome. The CDR3, as DNA: TGTGCCAGCGGACAGGGGATCGCAGATACGCAGTATTTT. This encodes CASGQGIADTQYF.